The 20 T cell receptor beta chains in this list originate from one sample, sequenced in a study of blood T cell repertoires in COVID-19. Method: immunoSEQ multiplex PCR; TCRdb's copy keeps in-frame clones and lacks some. Of approximately 240,000 clones in the sample, approximately 79% were seen once. Sequenced material: peripheral blood. All receptors derive from a woman aged 40 to 50 with active or convalescent COVID-19.

The V gene is TRBV5-4, the J gene TRBJ1-2, with TRBD1 matching over 10 bases. The CDR3 sequence is 13 residues long. The V segment lost 4 bases and the J segment 3 bases; nucleotides outside the gene matches: 0. CDR1 and CDR2 from the germline V gene are SGHNT and YYREEE (reference sequence). CDR3 residues: CASSGTGDYGYTF. The CDR3 region has the DNA TGTGCCAGCAGCGGGACAGGGGACTATGGCTACACCTTC. The full variable domain, rest sourced from reference TRBV5-4 and TRBJ1-2, is ETGVTQSPTHLIKTRGQQVTLRCSSQSGHNTVSWYQQALGQGPQFIFQYYREEENGRGNFPPRFSGLQFPNYSSELNVNALELDDSALYLCASSGTGDYGYTFGSGTRLTVV.

V is TRBV3-1 (or the pseudogene TRBV3-2) and J is TRBJ1-6; tentative D call: TRBD1 (5 bases). Germline V gene data show CDR1 as LGHDT and CDR2 as YNNKEL (reference sequence). The CDR3 covers 14 residues. Trimming pared 5 bases from V and 7 bases from J, leaving 12 bases between. CDR3 sequence: CASSGAGLNSPLHF. The CDR3 nucleotides are TGTGCCAGCAGCGGGGCAGGTTTGAATTCACCCCTCCACTTT.

This clone was seen once. The rearrangement joins TRBV13 to TRBJ1-1; D is possibly TRBD1 (5 bases). Germline CDR1 is PRHDT and CDR2 is FYEKMQ (reference sequence). This CDR3 contains 15 residues. Trimming removed 4 bases from V and 0 bases from J, with 12 bases in between. CDR3 nucleotide sequence: TGTGCCAGCAGCTCAATGGGACTGCTGAACACTGAAGCTTTCTTT. Translation: CASSSMGLLNTEAFF.

This clone was observed once. The chain links TRBV6-5 to TRBJ1-2; TRBD1 agrees at 8 bases. Germline values: CDR1 MNHEY, CDR2 SVGAGI. V lost 11 bases to trimming and J lost 4 bases; unmatched junction nucleotides: 15. The CDR3 is 15 amino acids. The chain's CDR3 is CALNVQGANFYGYTF. The CDR3 nucleotides read TGTGCCTTAAACGTCCAGGGGGCAAACTTCTATGGCTACACCTTC.

This clone appeared once. V and J are TRBV19 and TRBJ1-5; TRBD1 matches at 11 bases. The CDR3 spans 17 residues. V lost 5 bases and J lost 5; bases outside the gene matches: 11. The V gene's germline CDR1 is LNHDA and CDR2 SQIVND (reference sequence). The CDR3 here is CASSPGTGGIVYQPQHF. CDR3 DNA sequence: TGTGCCAGTAGTCCCGGGACAGGGGGTATAGTTTATCAGCCCCAGCATTTT.

This chain uses TRBV5-1 with TRBJ2-1, with a possible D match to TRBD1 (6 bases). Germline lookup yields CDR1 SGHRS and CDR2 YFSETQ. Trimming removed 0 bases at V and 5 bases at J, with 12 bases between. This CDR3 is 15 amino acids long. CDR3: CASSLVAGADNEQFF. CDR3 nucleotide sequence: TGCGCCAGCAGCTTGGTTGCAGGGGCGGACAATGAGCAGTTCTTC.

The chain employs TRBV2 and TRBJ1-5; possibly TRBD1 for D (6 bases). Trimming pared 4 bases from V and 2 bases from J, leaving 12 bases between. Per germline, CDR1 SNHLY and CDR2 FYNNEI. The CDR3 length is 15 residues. The CDR3 spells CASSVQGIGNQPQHF. In DNA form, the CDR3 reads TGTGCCAGCAGTGTACAGGGAATAGGCAATCAGCCCCAGCATTTT. The full variable domain, completed using reference TRBV2 and TRBJ1-5, is EPEVTQTPSHQVTQMGQEVILRCVPISNHLYFYWYRQILGQKVEFLVSFYNNEISEKSEIFDDQFSVERPDGSNFTLKIRSTKLEDSAMYFCASSVQGIGNQPQHFGDGTRLSIL.

In its sample, this clone was seen a few times. This chain joins TRBV20-1 and TRBJ1-2; 8 bases agree with TRBD1. V shed 3 bases and J 6 bases; nucleotides not matched to a gene: 12. The CDR3 is made up of 15 amino acids. Per germline, CDR1 DFQATT and CDR2 SNEGSKA (reference sequence). CDR3 sequence: CSASGFLTGAHGYTF. CDR3 nucleotides: TGCAGTGCTAGTGGCTTTCTGACAGGGGCACATGGCTACACCTTC.

The DNA of the CDR3 is TGTGCCAGCAGACCCGGGACAGGGGCCTACGAGCAGTACTTC. It yields the protein CASRPGTGAYEQYF. This chain connects TRBV2 to TRBJ2-7; 10 bases are shared with TRBD1. Germline V gene sequence: CDR1 SNHLY, CDR2 FYNNEI. The ends lost 6 bases at V and 2 bases at J; junction bases unmatched: 4. CDR3 length equals 14 residues.

The chain employs TRBV5-1 and TRBJ1-2; the D gene is possibly TRBD1 (6 bases). Germline V gene lookup returns CDR1 SGHRS and CDR2 YFSETQ. The V end was cut by 6 bases, the J end by 2 bases, with 11 bases between. The CDR3 totals 13 residues. The CDR3 DNA reads TGCGCCAGCAACCGAGGGGGAAACTATGGCTACACCTTC. It translates to CASNRGGNYGYTF.

CDR3 nucleotides: TGTGCCAGTGGACAGTTTAGCACAGATACGCAGTATTTT. Translated: CASGQFSTDTQYF. The chain is built from TRBV19 and TRBJ2-3; tentative D call: TRBD1 (6 bases). This CDR3 spans 13 amino acids. CDR1 and CDR2 (germline): LNHDA, SQIVND (reference sequence). Trimming cost V 8 bases and J 0 bases, with 9 bases left between them.

This clone has a handful of counts. The rearrangement joins TRBV11-2 to TRBJ1-2; 7 bases agree with TRBD1. V was clipped by 0 bases and J by 4 bases; unmatched bases: 2. From germline, CDR1 is SGHAT and CDR2 FQNNGV. The CDR3 length is 14 residues. The CDR3 protein is CASSLDSGGYGYTF. The CDR3 DNA reads as TGTGCCAGCAGCTTAGATTCAGGGGGCTATGGCTACACCTTC.

The chain recombines TRBV7-2 with TRBJ1-3, with TRBD1 matching over 8 bases. Germline V gene data show CDR1 as SGHTA and CDR2 as FQGNSA. V gave up 2 bases and J gave up 5 bases; unmatched junction bases: 11. This CDR3 has 17 amino acids. The CDR3 protein is CASSLTPGRTGRNTIYF. In DNA form, the CDR3 reads TGTGCCAGCAGCTTAACACCGGGAAGGACAGGGAGAAACACCATATATTTT.

The chain links TRBV6-4 to TRBJ1-4; TRBD1 matches at 10 bases. This CDR3 comprises 15 residues. After removal of 3 bases from V and 5 bases from J, the junction contained 3 bases not matched to a gene. CDR1 MRHNA and CDR2 SNTAGT come from the germline V gene. The CDR3 is CASSERQGANEKLFF. The CDR3 nucleotides are TGTGCCAGCAGTGAAAGACAGGGGGCGAATGAAAAACTGTTTTTT.

J is TRBJ1-6 and V is TRBV19; no clear D. CDR3 length equals 14 residues. Deletions cut 3 bases from V and 7 bases from J, with 10 bases between. Germline V gene lookup returns CDR1 LNHDA and CDR2 SQIVND (reference sequence). The CDR3 loop reads CASSMTRGNSPLHF. DNA for the CDR3: TGTGCCAGTAGTATGACAAGAGGGAATTCACCCCTCCACTTT.

Worth noting for this clone: The same CDR3 arises from other DNA sequences in this sample as well. J is TRBJ1-5 and V is TRBV6-1; D not certain. The CDR3 is 14 residues long. Trimming took off 2 bases at V and 2 bases at J, with 7 bases between the two ends. Germline values: CDR1 MNHNS, CDR2 SASEGT. The CDR3 DNA sequence: TGTGCCAGCAGTGAATCCACGGGCAATCAGCCCCAGCATTTT. The encoded protein is CASSESTGNQPQHF.

This rearrangement joins TRBV7-8 to TRBJ1-1; TRBD1 matches at 12 bases. V dropped 5 bases and J dropped 2; count of bases not matched to a gene: 9. CDR1 and CDR2 from the germline V gene are SGHVS and FQNEAQ. The CDR3 runs to 17 residues. The CDR3 bases are TGTGCCAGCAGCCCGGGACAGGGGGCTTCTCCAAACACTGAAGCTTTCTTT. This translates into CASSPGQGASPNTEAFF.

About this clone: Germline and junction disagree at one end, which may indicate a read error. This chain connects TRBV5-4 to TRBJ2-2, with no clear D. Germline CDR1 SGHNT, CDR2 YYREEE (reference sequence). The CDR3 extends over 13 amino acids. The CDR3 DNA sequence: TGTGCCAGCAGCTTGGAGAACATCGGGGAGCTGTTTTTT. The encoded protein is CASSLENIGELFF.

Comment on this clone: The same CDR3 can be traced to other DNA sequences in this sample. The genes are TRBV5-1 and TRBJ1-1; D is uncertain. Germline CDR1 reads SGHRS; CDR2 reads YFSETQ. V lost 1 base to trimming and J lost 1 base, with 8 bases between them. The CDR3 has 14 residues. The CDR3, as DNA: TGCGCCAGCAGCTTGCAACCAGGGAACACTGAAGCTTTCTTT. Translating gives CASSLQPGNTEAFF.

This rearrangement joins TRBV10-3 to TRBJ1-2, with D perhaps TRBD1 (5 bases). The CDR3 sequence is 13 residues long. CDR1 and CDR2 (germline): ENHRY, SYGVKD. Deletions cut 6 bases from V and 2 bases from J, with 10 bases between. DNA of the CDR3: TGTGCCATCAGAGGGGTCTCGAACTATGGCTACACCTTC. This codes for CAIRGVSNYGYTF.